The subject of this entry is one T cell receptor (beta chain). The data were obtained in a study of T cells in women clearing cervical HPV infection. Clones were sequenced by immunoSEQ multiplex PCR, and TCRdb holds only the in-frame ones, with some missing. The specimen's table records about 23,000 clones. The clonotype comes from a woman between 18 and 70 years old with a cervical HPV16 infection that either progressed to CIN3+ or cleared (not recorded which). Sample: blood buffy coat.

The sequenced part of the CDR3 DNA is TGTGCCAGCAGCTCCGAAGGTTCG. It is translated as CASSSEGS. The whole CDR3 reads CASSSEGSQYF. The chain carries TRBV11-2 and TRBJ2-3; D is undetermined. The CDR3 end falls 3 residues outside the read, so it is completed with the germline J gene. Germline-derived CDR1 and CDR2 are SGHAT and FQNNGV. The CDR3 loop spans 11 amino acids. Full variable domain (outside the CDR3, taken from reference TRBV11-2 and TRBJ2-3): EAGVAQSPRYKIIEKRQSVAFWCNPISGHATLYWYQQILGQGPKLLIQFQNNGVVDDSQLPKDRFSAERLKGVDSTLKIQPAKLEDSAVYLCASSSEGSQYFGPGTRLTVL.